This T cell receptor (beta chain) was sequenced during a study of response to subunit inactivated influenza vaccine. Points from the study as a whole: Authors suggested each seasonal influenza vaccination recruits few new T cells.

V lost 2 bases and J 2 bases, leaving 6 bases between the germline ends. There are 12 residues in the CDR3. Germline CDR1 reads DFQATT; CDR2 reads SNEGSKA (reference sequence). TCRdb reanalysed the RT-PCR reads using MiXCR and keeps one entry per CDR3 protein. The table lists 500,000 or so distinct CDR3 sequences, 16% of them singletons. This clonotype was seen at least ten times. As yet, its antigen is unknown. This receptor was taken from a man between 50 and 69 years old who received an inactivated influenza vaccine. The genes are TRBV20-1 and TRBJ2-5, with no clear D. Material: CD4+ T cells sorted from PBMCs, obtained 23 months after vaccination. The CDR3 loop is CSARLAQETQYF. DNA of the CDR3: TGCAGTGCTAGATTGGCGCAAGAGACCCAGTACTTC.